These 31 T cell receptor beta chains were all obtained from the same sample, sequenced in a study of blood T cell repertoires in COVID-19. The protocol was immunoSEQ multiplex PCR, while the TCRdb copy is restricted to in-frame clones and leaves out a portion. The sample carries 300,000 to 400,000 clones, approximately 88% recorded once. Sequencing was carried out using PBMCs or T cells enriched from blood (not recorded which). The receptors derive from a young woman with acute COVID-19.

The V and J genes are TRBV29-1 and TRBJ2-1; 12 bases align to TRBD1. Germline V gene lookup returns CDR1 SQVTM and CDR2 ANQGSEA. The CDR3 runs to 14 residues. Trimming at V came to 5 bases and at J to 6 bases, leaving 5 bases not matched to a gene. CDR3 protein: CSVSGTGGGNEQFF. The CDR3 nucleotides read TGCAGCGTTTCCGGGACAGGGGGCGGCAATGAGCAGTTCTTC.

The chain joins TRBV5-1 to TRBJ1-2; tentatively, D is TRBD1 (5 bases). This CDR3 is 13 amino acids long. V was pared by 0 bases and J by 7 bases, with 10 bases between. Germline CDR1 SGHRS, CDR2 YFSETQ. The CDR3 bases are TGCGCCAGCAGCTTGGCGGGGGTTAGTGGCTACACCTTC. This codes for CASSLAGVSGYTF. The full variable domain, with the rest looked up from reference TRBV5-1 and TRBJ1-2, is KAGVTQTPRYLIKTRGQQVTLSCSPISGHRSVSWYQQTPGQGLQFLFEYFSETQRNKGNFPGRFSGRQFSNSRSEMNVSTLELGDSALYLCASSLAGVSGYTFGSGTRLTVV.

The V and J genes are TRBV19 and TRBJ1-2; TRBD1 might be the D (5 bases). Germline V gene sequence: CDR1 LNHDA, CDR2 SQIVND (reference sequence). CDR3 length: 12 residues. V shed 5 bases and J shed 5 bases, with 9 bases lying between them. For the CDR3, the DNA is TGTGCCAGTAGTTCTCAGGGTTATGGCTACACCTTC. Residues: CASSSQGYGYTF. Together with reference TRBV19 and TRBJ1-2, the CDR3 gives the full variable domain: DGGITQSPKYLFRKEGQNVTLSCEQNLNHDAMYWYRQDPGQGLRLIYYSQIVNDFQKGDIAEGYSVSREKKESFPLTVTSAQKNPTAFYLCASSSQGYGYTFGSGTRLTVV.

The rearrangement joins TRBV9 to TRBJ2-3; 7 nucleotides agree with TRBD2. The CDR3 is made up of 16 amino acids. In germline, CDR1 is SGDLS, CDR2 YYNGEE. The junction had 6 bases not matched to a gene; V was cut back by 0 bases and J by 2 bases. CDR3 nucleotide sequence: TGTGCCAGCAGCGTAGCGGGCGCGGGGGTCACAGATACGCAGTATTTT. Translation: CASSVAGAGVTDTQYF. Combining the CDR3 with reference TRBV9 and TRBJ2-3 gives the whole variable domain DSGVTQTPKHLITATGQRVTLRCSPRSGDLSVYWYQQSLDQGLQFLIQYYNGEERAKGNILERFSAQQFPDLHSELNLSSLELGDSALYFCASSVAGAGVTDTQYFGPGTRLTVL.

The table lists this clone with many counts. The chain has TRBV11-2 and TRBJ2-5, with 9 bases fitting TRBD1. J lost 4 bases, V lost 3 bases, and 6 bases had no gene match. This CDR3 has 15 residues. Germline loops: CDR1 SGHAT, CDR2 FQNNGV. Here the CDR3 reads CASSFGTGLGETQYF. Written as DNA, the CDR3 is TGTGCCAGCAGCTTCGGGACAGGGTTAGGAGAGACCCAGTACTTC. The full variable domain, in which reference TRBV11-2 and TRBJ2-5 provide the parts outside the CDR3, is EAGVAQSPRYKIIEKRQSVAFWCNPISGHATLYWYQQILGQGPKLLIQFQNNGVVDDSQLPKDRFSAERLKGVDSTLKIQPAKLEDSAVYLCASSFGTGLGETQYFGPGTRLLVL.

The J gene is TRBJ2-4, the V gene TRBV5-8, with a possible D match to TRBD2 (5 bases). The CDR3 runs to 14 residues. Germline V gene data show CDR1 as SGHTS and CDR2 as YDEGEE. The V and J ends lost 2 bases and 1 base respectively, with 7 bases between them. The CDR3 bases are TGTGCCAGCAGCTTTGCGGGTGCCAAAAACATTCAGTACTTC. This encodes CASSFAGAKNIQYF.

The V and J genes are TRBV4-1 and TRBJ1-6, with a weak D call TRBD1 (5 bases). The V end was cut by 1 base, the J end by 0 bases, with 10 bases between. CDR1 MGHRA and CDR2 YSYEKL come from the germline V gene. The CDR3 loop spans 17 amino acids. CDR3 sequence reads: CASSQVRTNSYNSPLHF. The CDR3 nucleotides are TGCGCCAGCAGCCAAGTTCGGACAAACTCCTATAATTCACCCCTCCACTTT.

V is TRBV5-1 and J is TRBJ2-3, with TRBD1 matching 10 bases. From germline, CDR1 is SGHRS and CDR2 YFSETQ. Trimming removed 1 base from V and 4 bases from J; junction bases left unmatched: 3. The CDR3 runs to 15 residues. The CDR3 reads CASSLLGQGADTQYF. For the CDR3, the DNA is TGCGCCAGCAGCTTGTTAGGACAGGGGGCAGATACGCAGTATTTT.

The J gene is TRBJ2-7, the V gene TRBV27, with 7 bases fitting TRBD1. Germline CDR1 reads MNHEY; CDR2 reads SMNVEV (reference sequence). The CDR3 extends over 16 amino acids. The junction had 14 bases not matched to a gene; V was cut back by 3 bases and J by 6 bases. Here the CDR3 reads CASSFGRGPMGSEQYF. The DNA of the CDR3 is TGTGCCAGCAGTTTCGGTAGGGGGCCCATGGGGTCCGAGCAGTACTTC.

V usage is TRBV4-3 and J usage is TRBJ1-2, with a possible D match to TRBD1 (6 bases). V lost 2 bases and J lost 4, with 17 bases in between. Germline CDR1 LGHNA, CDR2 YSLEER. This CDR3 has 16 amino acids. The CDR3 is CASSQSSLTGVYGYTF. The CDR3 DNA is TGCGCCAGCAGCCAATCATCTCTGACAGGTGTCTATGGCTACACCTTC.

This clone occurred a few times. The chain links TRBV19 to TRBJ2-3; 13 positions match TRBD2. J lost 4 bases, V lost 5 bases, and 9 bases had no gene match. The CDR3 extends over 17 amino acids. From germline, CDR1 is LNHDA and CDR2 SQIVND (reference sequence). Written as DNA, the CDR3 is TGTGCCAGTAGTCCTGGGACTAGCGGGGATTGGGCAGATACGCAGTATTTT. It codes for CASSPGTSGDWADTQYF. Full variable domain (outside the CDR3, taken from reference TRBV19 and TRBJ2-3): DGGITQSPKYLFRKEGQNVTLSCEQNLNHDAMYWYRQDPGQGLRLIYYSQIVNDFQKGDIAEGYSVSREKKESFPLTVTSAQKNPTAFYLCASSPGTSGDWADTQYFGPGTRLTVL.

The V and J genes are TRBV28 and TRBJ1-2; D gene ambiguous. The CDR3 loop spans 12 amino acids. In germline, CDR1 is MDHEN, CDR2 SYDVKM. Trimming took 6 bases from V and 7 from J, leaving 12 bases between them. CDR3 sequence: CASRSREFGYTF. CDR3 sequence (DNA): TGTGCCAGCAGGTCTCGAGAGTTTGGCTACACCTTC.

This clone was seen a single time. V and J are TRBV28 and TRBJ1-2; a possible D gene is TRBD1 (6 bases). V shed 6 bases and J shed 6 bases, with 14 bases lying between them. CDR1 is MDHEN, CDR2 SYDVKM, per germline. CDR3 length: 13 residues. CDR3 loop: CASREQGSDGYTF. The CDR3 DNA is TGTGCCAGCAGGGAACAGGGAAGCGATGGCTACACCTTC.

This chain connects TRBV24-1 to TRBJ1-5; 10 nucleotides align to TRBD1. The germline CDR1 and CDR2 sequences are KGHDR and SFDVKD. CDR3 length: 16 amino acids. The ends lost 2 bases at V and 11 bases at J; junction bases unmatched: 11. CDR3 sequence: CATSDSGTGAALTQHF. CDR3 nucleotides: TGTGCCACCAGTGATTCGGGGACAGGGGCCGCTTTGACCCAGCATTTT.

This sequence joins TRBV2 and TRBJ2-1, with 9 bases fitting TRBD2. Germline lookup yields CDR1 SNHLY and CDR2 FYNNEI. This CDR3 spans 18 amino acids. J lost 2 bases, V lost 3 bases, and 11 bases had no gene match. CDR3 in DNA: TGTGCCAGCAGTGACCTTTTGGCTAGCGGGGATCCCTACAATGAGCAGTTCTTC. Translation gives CASSDLLASGDPYNEQFF.

V and J are TRBV2 and TRBJ1-6; D perhaps matches TRBD1 (5 bases). Germline-derived CDR1 and CDR2 are SNHLY and FYNNEI. V dropped 5 bases and J dropped 9 bases, with 17 bases sitting between them. The CDR3 runs 15 residues. The CDR3 coding sequence is TGTGCCAGCAGTCCACAGGTAGGGGTTTTTTCACCCCTCCACTTT. Translation: CASSPQVGVFSPLHF.

This sequence joins TRBV24-1 and TRBJ1-5, with TRBD1 matching 8 bases. V dropped 3 bases and J dropped 6; count of bases not matched to a gene: 3. Germline V gene sequence: CDR1 KGHDR, CDR2 SFDVKD. This CDR3 has 14 amino acids. The CDR3 DNA reads as TGTGCCACCAGTGATGTGGACAGGGTTCAGCCCCAGCATTTT. Translation: CATSDVDRVQPQHF.

The rearrangement joins TRBV7-2 to TRBJ1-1; tentative D call: TRBD1 (5 bases). Deletions cut 1 base from V and 4 bases from J, with 13 bases between. CDR1 and CDR2 from the germline V gene are SGHTA and FQGNSA. This CDR3 spans 15 amino acids. The CDR3 loop reads CASSLGRAGTTEAFF. CDR3 nucleotides: TGTGCCAGCAGCTTAGGGCGGGCGGGGACCACTGAAGCTTTCTTT.

The rearrangement joins TRBV23-1 to TRBJ1-2, with 11 bases aligning to TRBD1. TRBV23-1 is an open reading frame whose function is uncertain. Trimming took 4 bases from V and 2 from J; bases not matched to a gene: 3. The CDR3 length is 15 residues. CDR3 sequence reads: CASSPRDRGNYGYTF. CDR3 nucleotides: TGCGCCAGCAGTCCCCGGGACAGGGGGAACTATGGCTACACCTTC.

The chain has TRBV20-1 and TRBJ1-5; maybe TRBD1 (5 bases). V was shortened by 3 bases and J by 3 bases, with 9 bases between the two germline ends. The germline V gene encodes CDR1 DFQATT and CDR2 SNEGSKA (reference sequence). The CDR3 extends over 13 amino acids. As DNA, the CDR3 is TGCAGTGCTAGTACAGGTAACAATCAGCCCCAGCATTTT. This codes for CSASTGNNQPQHF.

The chain joins TRBV19 to TRBJ2-3, with D possibly matching TRBD2 (5 bases). This CDR3 is 13 amino acids long. The V and J ends lost 7 bases and 3 bases respectively, with 11 bases between them. Germline values: CDR1 LNHDA, CDR2 SQIVND (reference sequence). CDR3 coding DNA: TGTGCCAGTACATTCCGGGGAACAGATACGCAGTATTTT. Its translation: CASTFRGTDTQYF.

The rearrangement uses TRBV5-4 and TRBJ2-1, with D uncertain. Trimming took off 0 bases at V and 6 bases at J, with 7 bases between the two ends. Per the germline V gene, CDR1 is SGHNT and CDR2 is YYREEE (reference sequence). The CDR3 covers 13 residues. The CDR3: CASSLGHPNEQFF. CDR3 coding DNA: TGTGCCAGCAGCTTGGGACACCCCAATGAGCAGTTCTTC.

The rearrangement uses TRBV24-1 and TRBJ2-7, with D tentatively TRBD2 (6 bases). The CDR3 is made up of 13 amino acids. The germline gives CDR1 KGHDR, CDR2 SFDVKD. V was trimmed by 6 bases and J by 1 base, leaving 9 bases between them. CDR3 amino acids: CATSPGDSYEQYF. In DNA form, the CDR3 reads TGTGCCACCAGTCCGGGGGATTCCTACGAGCAGTACTTC.

V gene TRBV15 combines with J gene TRBJ2-7; 9 bases agree with TRBD1. Germline assignment: CDR1 LNHNV and CDR2 YYDKDF (reference sequence). V lost 1 base and J lost 2; bases outside the gene matches: 3. The CDR3 covers 15 residues. The CDR3 reads CATSRGGQGTYEQYF. The CDR3 coding sequence is TGTGCCACCAGCAGAGGGGGACAGGGAACCTACGAGCAGTACTTC.

V is TRBV5-1 and J is TRBJ1-5, with D possibly being TRBD1 (5 bases). This CDR3 comprises 14 residues. The germline V gene encodes CDR1 SGHRS and CDR2 YFSETQ. V lost 4 bases and J lost 4, with 12 bases in between. CDR3 bases: TGCGCCAGCAGCCCCGGGGGGGAAAATCAGCCCCAGCATTTT. Amino acid sequence: CASSPGGENQPQHF.

The chain recombines TRBV6-6 with TRBJ1-2, with D unclear. Germline CDR1 and CDR2: MNHNY and SVGAGI (reference sequence). The CDR3 consists of 11 residues. V lost 2 bases, J lost 9 bases, and 7 bases lay in between. CDR3 loop: CASSYLESYTF. DNA for the CDR3: TGTGCCAGCAGTTACCTCGAGAGCTACACCTTC.

CDR3 sequence reads: CASSLAVGTYEQYF. The CDR3 DNA reads as TGCGCCAGCAGCTTGGCCGTCGGGACCTACGAGCAGTACTTC. This chain connects TRBV5-1 to TRBJ2-7; D possibly corresponds to TRBD2 (5 bases). The V end was cut by 0 bases, the J end by 2 bases, with 9 bases between. Germline CDR1 SGHRS, CDR2 YFSETQ. The CDR3 length is 14 residues.

The chain employs TRBV30 and TRBJ1-3; TRBD1 is a possible D gene (6 bases). V was clipped by 0 bases and J by 7 bases, with 13 bases between them. The CDR3 length is 14 residues. Germline values: CDR1 GTSNPN, CDR2 SVGIG (reference sequence). CDR3 in DNA: TGTGCCTGGAGTGTGGGGACAACGGTGAACACCATATATTTT. Residues: CAWSVGTTVNTIYF.

In its sample, this clone was seen a few times. This chain connects TRBV9 to TRBJ1-2; TRBD1 is a possible D gene (6 bases). Germline CDR1 is SGDLS and CDR2 is YYNGEE. The V and J ends lost 7 bases and 4 bases respectively, with 11 bases between them. The length of the CDR3 is 12 residues. For the CDR3, the DNA is TGTGCCAGCGGTTTGGACAGCTATGGCTACACCTTC. Protein sequence: CASGLDSYGYTF.

The V and J genes are TRBV7-2 and TRBJ2-1; 7 bases fit TRBD2. Per germline, CDR1 SGHTA and CDR2 FQGNSA. The CDR3 spans 17 residues. J gave up 7 bases and V 5 bases, and 17 bases lay outside the gene matches. The DNA of the CDR3 is TGTGCCAGCAGCGCCCCTTCTAGAGCGGGGATACTAAATGAGCAGTTCTTC. Amino acids: CASSAPSRAGILNEQFF.

J is TRBJ1-2 and V is TRBV4-1, with 9 nucleotides matching TRBD1. Germline CDR1 and CDR2: MGHRA and YSYEKL. The CDR3 spans 16 residues. After removal of 1 base from V and 6 bases from J, the junction contained 9 bases not matched to a gene. CDR3 sequence (DNA): TGCGCCAGCAGCCAAGCGGAGGGTGACAGGGGGAATGGCTACACCTTC. Its translation: CASSQAEGDRGNGYTF.